One and the same sample provided the 22 T cell receptor beta chains below, sequenced in a study of shared clonotypes between healthy human individuals. Sequencing used immunoSEQ multiplex PCR; TCRdb keeps in-frame clones, though not all of them. The sample lists about 500,000 clones, 70% to 80% occurring once. Sample: PBMCs. Receptors were obtained from a woman aged 40 to 50 in good health. Some clones in this sample may be carry-over from other donors' samples.

The chain is built from TRBV7-2 and TRBJ2-2, with no clear D. V lost 8 bases to trimming and J lost 4 bases, with 14 bases between them. There are 14 residues in the CDR3. The V gene's germline CDR1 is SGHTA and CDR2 FQGNSA. The CDR3 spells CASSIYRVTGELFF. CDR3 nucleotide sequence: TGTGCCAGCTCCATCTATAGGGTCACCGGGGAGCTGTTTTTT. Looking up the rest from reference TRBV7-2 and TRBJ2-2 gives the full variable domain: GAGVSQSPSNKVTEKGKDVELRCDPISGHTALYWYRQSLGQGLEFLIYFQGNSAPDKSGLPSDRFSAERTGGSVSTLTIQRTQQEDSAVYLCASSIYRVTGELFFGEGSRLTVL.

A word on this clone: One base away lies a much larger clone, so this may be a sequencing read error. This chain uses TRBV4-2 with TRBJ2-7; D possibly corresponds to TRBD2 (6 bases). The DNA end lines up better with TRBJ2-5; the J call may be wrong. Germline assignment: CDR1 LGHNA and CDR2 YNFKEQ. The CDR3 consists of 17 residues. DNA for the CDR3: TGTGCCAGCAGCCAAGGGAAGGGTGGCGGGGCACAAGAGACCCAGTACTTC. The encoded protein is CASSQGKGGGAQETQYF.

The chain's CDR3 is CASSIGRWADEQYF. CDR3 DNA sequence: TGTGCCAGCAGCATCGGGAGATGGGCCGACGAGCAGTACTTC. The chain joins TRBV7-6 to TRBJ2-7; tentatively, D is TRBD2 (6 bases). V lost 5 bases and J 5 bases, leaving 16 bases between the germline ends. Germline lookup yields CDR1 SGHVS and CDR2 FNYEAQ. CDR3 length: 14 amino acids. Supplemented by reference TRBV7-6 and TRBJ2-7, the full variable domain reads GAGVSQSPRYKVTKRGQDVALRCDPISGHVSLYWYRQALGQGPEFLTYFNYEAQQDKSGLPNDRFSAERPEGSISTLTIQRTEQRDSAMYRCASSIGRWADEQYFGPGTRLTVT.

The J gene is TRBJ1-4, the V gene TRBV4-1; 9 positions agree with TRBD1. Germline V lookup: CDR1 MGHRA, CDR2 YSYEKL. V gave up 4 bases and J gave up 8 bases; unmatched junction bases: 8. The CDR3 has 15 amino acids. The CDR3 loop is CASSPGRTGEEKLFF. Here the CDR3 DNA reads TGCGCCAGCAGCCCGGGGCGGACAGGGGAAGAAAAACTGTTTTTT.

The gene calls are TRBV5-1 and TRBJ2-5; D not resolved. This CDR3 contains 13 residues. The V end was cut by 3 bases, the J end by 0 bases, with 6 bases between. Per germline, CDR1 SGHRS and CDR2 YFSETQ. The CDR3 coding sequence is TGCGCCAGCAGCTATTCGTACCAAGAGACCCAGTACTTC. Its protein product is CASSYSYQETQYF. The variable domain in full, with the rest retrieved from reference TRBV5-1 and TRBJ2-5, is KAGVTQTPRYLIKTRGQQVTLSCSPISGHRSVSWYQQTPGQGLQFLFEYFSETQRNKGNFPGRFSGRQFSNSRSEMNVSTLELGDSALYLCASSYSYQETQYFGPGTRLLVL.

J is TRBJ1-4 and V is TRBV7-4; 7 nucleotides agree with TRBD1. The germline CDR1 and CDR2 sequences are SGHVT and SQSDAQ. This CDR3 region has 16 residues. The V and J ends lost 2 bases and 8 bases, in that order; junction bases with no gene match: 11. CDR3 sequence: CASSLRVLQGEEKLFF. CDR3 nucleotide sequence: TGTGCCAGCAGCTTAAGGGTTCTCCAGGGGGAGGAAAAACTGTTTTTT. The complete variable domain, with remaining parts taken from reference TRBV7-4 and TRBJ1-4, reads GAGVSQSPRYKVAKRGRDVALRCDSISGHVTLYWYRQTLGQGSEVLTYSQSDAQRDKSGRPSGRFSAERPERSVSTLKIQRTEQGDSAVYLCASSLRVLQGEEKLFFGSGTQLSVL.

The chain employs TRBV6-1 and TRBJ2-7, with D perhaps TRBD1 (6 bases). There are 15 residues in the CDR3. The germline V and J ends were trimmed by 6 bases and 3 bases, with 18 bases remaining between them. Germline V lookup: CDR1 MNHNS, CDR2 SASEGT. This chain's CDR3 is CASRTKAGADYEQYF. DNA for the CDR3: TGTGCCAGCAGAACTAAGGCAGGGGCTGACTACGAGCAGTACTTC.

Concerning this clone: This is likely an artifact of a read error, given a far larger clone one base away. The rearrangement joins TRBV7-9 to TRBJ2-7, with TRBD2 matching over 8 bases. J was trimmed by 4 bases and V by 5 bases; bases with no gene match: 4. The CDR3 consists of 13 residues. Per germline, CDR1 SEHNR and CDR2 FQNEAQ (reference sequence). The CDR3 loop reads CASSPRGGYEQYF. CDR3 in DNA: TGTGCCAGCAGCCCCCGGGGGGGGTACGAGCAGTACTTC.

Points on this clone: The identical CDR3 is also encoded by other nucleotide sequences in the sample. V is TRBV27 and J is TRBJ2-7, with TRBD2 identical over 11 bases. Looked up from germline, CDR1 is MNHEY and CDR2 is SMNVEV (reference sequence). The CDR3 sequence is 16 residues long. Germline trimming cut 5 bases from V and 2 bases from J; bases unmatched to any gene: 8. CDR3 nucleotides: TGTGCCAGCAGTCCTCGCCTAGCGGGAGGACCCTACGAGCAGTACTTC. It encodes CASSPRLAGGPYEQYF.

The rearrangement links TRBV11-2 to TRBJ2-7, with 12 bases identical to TRBD2. Germline V CDR1 and CDR2: SGHAT, FQNNGV. Trimming took 6 bases from V and 5 from J; bases not matched to a gene: 8. This CDR3 is built from 15 residues. For the CDR3, the DNA is TGTGCCAGCAGAACTCTAGCGGGAGGGAACCACGAGCAGTACTTC. Translating gives CASRTLAGGNHEQYF.

The chain employs TRBV7-9 and TRBJ2-5; 9 bases fit TRBD1. Germline V CDR1 and CDR2: SEHNR, FQNEAQ (reference sequence). V lost 2 bases to trimming and J lost 3 bases; unmatched junction nucleotides: 4. This CDR3 contains 15 residues. CDR3 sequence (DNA): TGTGCCAGCAGCTTATCACAGGGGGCTGAAGAGACCCAGTACTTC. It translates to CASSLSQGAEETQYF.

This clone was picked up a small number of times. This chain uses TRBV11-2 with TRBJ1-5; D gene uncertain. The V end lost 6 bases, the J end lost 0 bases, and 6 bases lay between the germline ends. Germline V gene sequence: CDR1 SGHAT, CDR2 FQNNGV. CDR3 length: 13 residues. CDR3 coding DNA: TGTGCCAGCAGTACCGTTAGCAATCAGCCCCAGCATTTT. Amino acids: CASSTVSNQPQHF.

Notes on this clone: Additional DNA sequences in this sample encode the identical CDR3. The chain couples TRBV7-8 to TRBJ1-1; tentatively, D is TRBD1 (6 bases). Germline V gives CDR1 SGHVS, CDR2 FQNEAQ. The CDR3 runs 15 residues. V gave up 2 bases and J gave up 2 bases, with 12 bases separating them. Here the CDR3 DNA reads TGTGCCAGCAGCTTATGGGGGGGGCGAAACACTGAAGCTTTCTTT. This translates into CASSLWGGRNTEAFF.

The chain combines TRBV4-3 with TRBJ2-3; no definite D call. Germline V gene lookup returns CDR1 LGHNA and CDR2 YSLEER. This CDR3 has 15 residues. The V and J ends lost 0 bases and 2 bases respectively, with 9 bases between them. The CDR3 is CASSQDRTSTDTQYF. Here the CDR3 DNA reads TGCGCCAGCAGCCAAGATCGAACCTCCACAGATACGCAGTATTTT.

For this clone: This may stem from a read error, because a much larger clone lies one nucleotide away. The chain uses TRBV5-6 and TRBJ1-2; D not certain. Germline-derived CDR1 and CDR2 are SGHDT and YYEEEE. The CDR3 extends over 12 amino acids. The CDR3 reads CASSFTNYDYTF. In nucleotides, the CDR3 is TGTGCCAGCAGCTTTACGAACTATGACTACACCTTC.

Concerning this clone: This CDR3 is also generated by other DNA sequences in the sample. This rearrangement joins TRBV27 to TRBJ2-2, with unresolved D. The germline CDR1 and CDR2 sequences are MNHEY and SMNVEV (reference sequence). This CDR3 has 15 amino acids. The V end was cut by 3 bases, the J end by 1 base, with 9 bases between. CDR3 in amino acids: CASSFSTGNTGELFF. CDR3 DNA sequence: TGTGCCAGCAGTTTCTCGACGGGGAACACCGGGGAGCTGTTTTTT.

The chain is built from TRBV7-3 and TRBJ2-2; D is unclear. CDR3 length equals 14 residues. The germline gives CDR1 SGHTA, CDR2 FQGTGA. Trimming left V 5 bases short and J 4 bases short, with 11 bases between. The CDR3 reads CASSPTVGTGELFF. The CDR3 DNA is TGTGCCAGCAGCCCTACCGTAGGCACCGGGGAGCTGTTTTTT. The whole variable domain, filled in from reference TRBV7-3 and TRBJ2-2, reads GAGVSQTPSNKVTEKGKYVELRCDPISGHTALYWYRQSLGQGPEFLIYFQGTGAADDSGLPNDRFFAVRPEGSVSTLKIQRTERGDSAVYLCASSPTVGTGELFFGEGSRLTVL.

V gene TRBV7-3 combines with J gene TRBJ1-1; the D gene is possibly TRBD1 (6 bases). The V end lost 11 bases, the J end lost 0 bases, and 13 bases lay between the germline ends. The V gene's germline CDR1 is SGHTA and CDR2 FQGTGA. The CDR3 spans 13 residues. CDR3 in amino acids: CASRWTVNTEAFF. The CDR3 DNA sequence: TGTGCCTCTCGGTGGACAGTGAACACTGAAGCTTTCTTT.

V gene TRBV5-4 combines with J gene TRBJ2-7; possible D gene TRBD1, 6 bases. From germline, CDR1 is SGHNT and CDR2 YYREEE (reference sequence). Trimming pared 0 bases from V and 0 bases from J, leaving 13 bases between. CDR3 length: 16 residues. The CDR3 nucleotides read TGTGCCAGCAGCTTGGCGACAGGACCCCGCTCCTACGAGCAGTACTTC. Translated, it gives CASSLATGPRSYEQYF.

V is TRBV18 and J is TRBJ2-7; TRBD1 aligns across 7 bases. Germline loops: CDR1 KGHSH, CDR2 LQKENI. The CDR3 has 16 amino acids. The V gene end was trimmed by 3 bases and the J gene end by 0 bases; junction bases not matched to a gene: 8. This CDR3 is CASSPVRAGGSYEQYF. CDR3 nucleotide sequence: TGTGCCAGCTCACCGGTGAGAGCAGGGGGCTCCTACGAGCAGTACTTC.

The chain uses TRBV7-3 and TRBJ2-7, with TRBD2 identical over 13 bases. After removal of 5 bases from V and 2 bases from J, the junction contained 3 bases not matched to a gene. From germline, CDR1 is SGHTA and CDR2 FQGTGA. This CDR3 has 15 amino acids. CDR3 loop: CASSKGLAGAYEQYF. The DNA for the CDR3 is TGTGCCAGCAGCAAAGGACTAGCGGGGGCCTACGAGCAGTACTTC.

The chain joins TRBV15 to TRBJ2-7; TRBD2 is a possible D gene (6 bases). The CDR3 has 15 residues. Germline loops: CDR1 LNHNV, CDR2 YYDKDF (reference sequence). The V end lost 1 base, the J end lost 3 bases, and 13 bases lay between the germline ends. The CDR3 nucleotides read TGTGCCACCAGCAGAGGGGGGACTGGATTCTACGAGCAGTACTTC. As protein: CATSRGGTGFYEQYF. Supplemented by reference TRBV15 and TRBJ2-7, the full variable domain reads DAMVIQNPRYQVTQFGKPVTLSCSQTLNHNVMYWYQQKSSQAPKLLFHYYDKDFNNEADTPDNFQSRRPNTSFCFLDIRSPGLGDTAMYLCATSRGGTGFYEQYFGPGTRLTVT.